Shown below are 20 T cell receptor beta chains from a single sample sequenced in a study of T cells in Graves' hyperthyroidism and ophthalmopathy. TCR beta CDR3 regions were amplified from RNA. HTBI primers were used for first-round RT-PCR of the TCR CDR3. TCRdb analysed the multiplex PCR reads with MiXCR anew, one entry per CDR3 protein. The sample lists fewer than 200,000 distinct CDR3 sequences; roughly 10% were seen once. The specimen was blood. Source of these receptors: a woman between 18 and 29 years old with Graves' hyperthyroidism that later progressed to Graves' ophthalmopathy.

This clonotype was counted between two and nine times. The rearrangement uses TRBV20-1 and TRBJ2-2; D may be TRBD2 (5 bases). Trimming took off 3 bases at V and 7 bases at J, with 9 bases between the two ends. Germline-derived CDR1 and CDR2 are DFQATT and SNEGSKA (reference sequence). This CDR3 is 12 amino acids long. CDR3 DNA sequence: TGCAGTGCTAGTGCGGGTAACGGGGAGCTGTTTTTT. Encoded protein: CSASAGNGELFF.

This clonotype showed up many times. The chain employs TRBV6-1 and TRBJ1-4; maybe TRBD1 (5 bases). CDR3 size: 16 residues. Looked up from germline, CDR1 is MNHNS and CDR2 is SASEGT. Trimming cost V 6 bases and J 8 bases, with 22 bases left between them. CDR3 protein: CASRRTRGSGGEKLFF. In nucleotides, the CDR3 is TGTGCCAGCAGGCGCACTCGGGGGTCTGGTGGCGAAAAACTGTTTTTT.

As regards this clonotype: This may be a read error, as it is one base from a much larger clone. This chain joins TRBV29-1 and TRBJ2-1; 7 bases agree with TRBD2. CDR1 and CDR2 (germline): SQVTM, ANQGSEA. This CDR3 is 12 amino acids long. The CDR3 DNA reads as TGCAGCGTTCGAAGCGGGGTAAATGGGCAGTTCTTC. Residues: CSVRSGVNGQFF.

The sample holds a few counts of this clonotype. The chain has TRBV27 and TRBJ2-3, with TRBD2 matching over 13 bases. Germline V gives CDR1 MNHEY, CDR2 SMNVEV (reference sequence). The CDR3 sequence is 15 residues long. The V and J ends lost 4 bases and 9 bases, in that order; junction bases with no gene match: 7. CDR3 in DNA: TGTGCCAGCAGTTCACTAGCGGGGGGGCCGTGGACGCAGTATTTT. Translating gives CASSSLAGGPWTQYF.

The table lists this clonotype with many counts. The V and J genes are TRBV13 and TRBJ2-1; D is unresolved. The CDR3 covers 13 residues. The V gene's germline CDR1 is PRHDT and CDR2 FYEKMQ (reference sequence). V was trimmed by 5 bases and J by 5 bases, leaving 10 bases between them. The DNA of the CDR3 is TGTGCCAGCAGCCCCAGGTGGGACAATGAGCAGTTCTTC. It yields the protein CASSPRWDNEQFF.

This clonotype was counted only a few times. The rearrangement joins TRBV4-1 to TRBJ2-1; no reliable D call. The V gene's germline CDR1 is MGHRA and CDR2 YSYEKL. Between the trimmed V and J ends, which lost 1 base and 7 bases, there was a span of 8 bases. This CDR3 has 13 amino acids. The CDR3 DNA reads TGCGCCAGCAGCCAAGTCCGGGCGAATGAGCAGTTCTTC. Protein sequence: CASSQVRANEQFF.

The chain recombines TRBV20-1 with TRBJ1-5; no clear D. Trimming removed 6 bases at V and 1 base at J, with 13 bases between. The CDR3 extends over 14 amino acids. CDR1 DFQATT and CDR2 SNEGSKA come from the germline V gene (reference sequence). The CDR3 nucleotides are TGCAGTGCGCGTGCGGGGTACAGCAATCAGCCCCAGCATTTT. It yields the protein CSARAGYSNQPQHF.

V gene TRBV12-3 or TRBV12-4 combines with J gene TRBJ2-7, with TRBD1 identical over 7 bases. V trimming: 8 bases; J trimming: 2 bases; junction bases outside the gene matches: 12. The CDR3 is 15 amino acids. CDR3 sequence (DNA): TGTGCCAGCTCCCCTGGAGGCCAGGGGGCCTACGAGCAGTACTTC. Translating gives CASSPGGQGAYEQYF.

CDR3 DNA sequence: TGCGCCAGCAGCCAAGATGGGCCAGGGGGATCCTACGAGCAGTACTTC. It codes for CASSQDGPGGSYEQYF. The rearrangement links TRBV4-1 to TRBJ2-7; TRBD1 matches 7 bases. Germline loops: CDR1 MGHRA, CDR2 YSYEKL. The CDR3 loop spans 16 amino acids. V lost 0 bases, J lost 1 base, and 6 bases stayed unmatched.

This clonotype was recorded at least ten times. The chain joins TRBV20-1 to TRBJ2-5, with 7 positions matching TRBD2. V gave up 2 bases and J gave up 4 bases; unmatched junction bases: 7. There are 14 residues in the CDR3. Germline CDR1 is DFQATT and CDR2 is SNEGSKA (reference sequence). CDR3 DNA sequence: TGCAGTGCTAGAATTTCGGGGGAGGGAGAGACCCAGTACTTC. Protein sequence: CSARISGEGETQYF.

This clonotype was found a few times. The chain employs TRBV5-1 and TRBJ1-6, with D uncertain. CDR1 and CDR2 (germline): SGHRS, YFSETQ. The V gene lost 4 bases and the J gene lost 6 bases, with 17 bases spanning the gap. There are 16 residues in the CDR3. CDR3 in DNA: TGCGCCAGCAGCCGAACCACCGGGGAGGGTAATTCACCCCTCCACTTT. It yields the protein CASSRTTGEGNSPLHF. Filled out from reference TRBV5-1 and TRBJ1-6, the complete variable domain reads KAGVTQTPRYLIKTRGQQVTLSCSPISGHRSVSWYQQTPGQGLQFLFEYFSETQRNKGNFPGRFSGRQFSNSRSEMNVSTLELGDSALYLCASSRTTGEGNSPLHFGNGTRLTVT.

There are many counts of this clonotype. The chain combines TRBV12-3 or TRBV12-4 with TRBJ2-1; 12 bases map to TRBD2. This CDR3 has 16 amino acids. With V trimmed by 1 base and J by 8 bases, 6 bases remained unmatched. CDR3 in DNA: TGTGCCAGCAGTTTAGAGCTAGCGGGGGGGCACTATGAGCAGTTCTTC. Amino acid sequence: CASSLELAGGHYEQFF.

This clonotype has a count of ten or more. The V call is TRBV2, the J call TRBJ2-7; 12 bases align to TRBD1. The CDR3 is 13 residues long. V dropped 5 bases and J dropped 9; count of bases not matched to a gene: 5. Germline CDR1 is SNHLY and CDR2 is FYNNEI. The CDR3 reads CASSKGTGGGQYF. In DNA, the CDR3 is TGTGCCAGCAGTAAAGGGACAGGGGGCGGGCAGTACTTC.

This clonotype was detected many times. This sequence joins TRBV2 and TRBJ2-7, with a possible D match to TRBD1 (5 bases). The CDR3 extends over 14 amino acids. Germline V gives CDR1 SNHLY, CDR2 FYNNEI. Between the trimmed V and J ends, which lost 7 bases and 3 bases, there was a span of 16 bases. The CDR3 region is CASTEQVLSYEQYF. CDR3 in DNA: TGTGCCAGCACAGAACAGGTACTAAGCTACGAGCAGTACTTC. Full variable domain (rest looked up from reference TRBV2 and TRBJ2-7): EPEVTQTPSHQVTQMGQEVILRCVPISNHLYFYWYRQILGQKVEFLVSFYNNEISEKSEIFDDQFSVERPDGSNFTLKIRSTKLEDSAMYFCASTEQVLSYEQYFGPGTRLTVT.

This clonotype was seen a few times. This chain connects TRBV7-9 to TRBJ2-1, with D tentatively TRBD1 (6 bases). The CDR3 is 18 amino acids. The germline CDR1 and CDR2 sequences are SEHNR and FQNEAQ (reference sequence). Trimming pared 2 bases from V and 0 bases from J, leaving 17 bases between. CDR3: CASSLRSGTRSSYNEQFF. The CDR3, as DNA: TGTGCCAGCAGCTTAAGGTCGGGGACAAGGAGCTCCTACAATGAGCAGTTCTTC.

This clonotype was seen ten or more times. This sequence joins TRBV9 and TRBJ2-7, with TRBD2 identical over 8 bases. Trimming removed 0 bases from V and 5 bases from J; junction bases left unmatched: 7. Germline lookup yields CDR1 SGDLS and CDR2 YYNGEE. This CDR3 is built from 15 residues. CDR3 loop: CASSVGAGASHEQYF. The CDR3 DNA follows: TGTGCCAGCAGCGTAGGAGCGGGAGCTTCCCACGAGCAGTACTTC.

In its sample, this clonotype was seen many times. This chain links TRBV12-3 or TRBV12-4 with TRBJ2-1, with D unclear. CDR3 length: 11 amino acids. V was clipped by 7 bases and J by 7 bases, with 8 bases between them. The CDR3 DNA reads as TGTGCCAGCATGTTTTTGAATGAGCAGTTCTTC. Encoded protein: CASMFLNEQFF.

Remarks on this clonotype: A much bigger clone sits one base away, suggesting this may be a read error. This chain uses TRBV11-2 with TRBJ1-2, with 8 bases that match TRBD1. The V gene end was trimmed by 5 bases and the J gene end by 5 bases; junction bases not matched to a gene: 10. The germline V gene encodes CDR1 SGHAT and CDR2 FQNNGV. The CDR3 runs to 15 residues. The chain's CDR3 is CASSAPDRGRYGYTF. CDR3 DNA sequence: TGTGCCAGCAGCGCGCCCGACAGGGGTCGTTATGGCTACACCTTC.

This clonotype was recorded at least ten times. The chain carries TRBV12-3 or TRBV12-4 and TRBJ2-3; weak D call: TRBD2 (5 bases). V dropped 5 bases and J dropped 2 bases, with 17 bases sitting between them. This CDR3 is 16 amino acids long. CDR3 loop: CASSVRRTLATDTQYF. DNA for the CDR3: TGTGCCAGCAGTGTTAGACGGACTTTGGCCACAGATACGCAGTATTTT.

This clonotype was recorded a few times. V and J are TRBV6-1 and TRBJ2-7; no reliable D call. CDR3 length: 15 residues. Trimming took 4 bases from V and 0 from J, leaving 13 bases between them. Per germline, CDR1 MNHNS and CDR2 SASEGT. The CDR3 bases are TGTGCCAGCAGTGGATACACTTTTAGCTCCTACGAGCAGTACTTC. Its protein is CASSGYTFSSYEQYF.